This T cell receptor (beta chain) was observed in a study of blood T cell repertoires in COVID-19 (TCRdb year 2020). Study-level background: Samples from collaborators originated in the United States, Italy and Spain and spanned both the acute and convalescent phases of COVID-19. The material from the prospective study consisted of cDNA or gDNA derived from T cells, B-cell-depleted T cells, or PBMCs. Where available, HLA class I and class II types were taken from metadata supplied by the sample provider and were not determined by assay-based typing. A freely available public database, intended as a resource for researchers studying the immune response to SARS-CoV-2, is where the repertoires were released. Samples were obtained from the ongoing ImmuneRACE study (first 160 participants) and from 1,000 to 1,500 subjects provided by 6 global collaborators. Sample metadata almost always included a de-identified subject ID, COVID-19 status, age in years and sex. The dataset comprised deeply sampled blood TCRbeta repertoires from subjects exposed to, actively infected with, or recovered from COVID-19. Findings and caveats that apply to the study as a whole: Clinical and demographic metadata were provided uncurated, with the amount varying by source and participant.

In the prospective study, participants were about 18 to 90 years old, resided in 20 to 30 geographic areas of the United States, and were enrolled through a virtual design. To assign participants to cohorts, the prospective study relied on clinical history that participants themselves reported in a screening survey and a study questionnaire. Recovered participants in ImmuneRACE Cohort 3 were defined as having two consecutive negative NP/OP PCR tests, clearance from a healthcare professional, or resolution of symptoms. Mobile phlebotomists in the prospective study collected whole blood, serum and a nasopharyngeal or oropharyngeal swab from every participant. Additional blood draws and questionnaires over an approximately 2-month period could optionally be provided by prospective study participants. Prospective study blood samples were shipped either frozen or at room temperature before DNA extraction.

In the germline V gene, CDR1 corresponds to SGHVS and CDR2 to FQNEAQ. The CDR3, from cysteine to phenylalanine, totals 13 residues. CDR3 DNA only is kept here, 39 bases in frame from base 1. From V the trimming removes 6 bases and from J it removes 7 bases, while the gene matches leave 8 bases of the junction unaccounted for. This clone appeared once. Its antigen remains unidentified. Base-call qualities are not available, and no considerably larger clone is one nucleotide away. TCRbeta CDR3 regions were amplified from genomic DNA by means of the immunoSEQ Assay, a bias-controlled multiplex PCR. In the paper's pipeline: The number of nucleated cells in each sample was estimated from the amplification of reference gene primers within the assay. Sequence reads were collapsed and filtered to measure the absolute abundance of every unique TCRbeta CDR3 rearrangement. For each sample, productive Simpson clonality was calculated by taking the square root of Simpson's diversity index across productive rearrangements. TCRdb obtained this table from immuneACCESS and retained in-frame rearrangements with V and J assigned. These tables miss some clones; where compared with another copy, unresolved V genes account for less than half of the shortfall, and the remainder is unexplained. V and J calls plus clone size are reproduced from that table; the DNA served to infer D and trimming. Here the sample has around 190,000 clones; about 81% occur a single time. About 10% of the sample goes to the ten largest clones.

This receptor was taken from a middle-aged man who had recovered from COVID-19. Recombination connected TRBV7-8 to TRBJ1-1, and TRBD1 aligns with 7 junction nucleotides. Sequenced input: PBMCs or T cells enriched from blood (not recorded which). The DNA reads as follows: TGTGCCAGCAGTCCCAAAGGGGGCTTTGAAGCTTTCTTT. It is translated as CASSPKGGFEAFF. The entire variable domain, with the stretches around the CDR3 drawn from the reference TRBV7-8 and TRBJ1-1 proteins, is GAGVSQSPRYKVAKRGQDVALRCDPISGHVSLFWYQQALGQGPEFLTYFQNEAQLDKSGLPSDRFFAERPEGSVSTLKIQRTQQEDSAVYLCASSPKGGFEAFFGQGTRLTVV.